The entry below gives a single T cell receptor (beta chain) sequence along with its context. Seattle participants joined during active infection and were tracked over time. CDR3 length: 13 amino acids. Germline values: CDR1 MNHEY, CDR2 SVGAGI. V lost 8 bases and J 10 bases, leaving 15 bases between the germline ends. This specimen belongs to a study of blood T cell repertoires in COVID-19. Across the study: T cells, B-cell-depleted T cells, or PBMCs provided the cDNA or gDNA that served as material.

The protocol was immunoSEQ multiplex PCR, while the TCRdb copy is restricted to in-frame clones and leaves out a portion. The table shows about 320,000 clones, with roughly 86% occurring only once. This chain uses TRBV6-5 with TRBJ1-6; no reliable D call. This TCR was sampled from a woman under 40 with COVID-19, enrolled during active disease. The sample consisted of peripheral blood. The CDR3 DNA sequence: TGTGCCAGCTCGGTCCGGGAAAACTCACCCCTCCACTTT. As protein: CASSVRENSPLHF.